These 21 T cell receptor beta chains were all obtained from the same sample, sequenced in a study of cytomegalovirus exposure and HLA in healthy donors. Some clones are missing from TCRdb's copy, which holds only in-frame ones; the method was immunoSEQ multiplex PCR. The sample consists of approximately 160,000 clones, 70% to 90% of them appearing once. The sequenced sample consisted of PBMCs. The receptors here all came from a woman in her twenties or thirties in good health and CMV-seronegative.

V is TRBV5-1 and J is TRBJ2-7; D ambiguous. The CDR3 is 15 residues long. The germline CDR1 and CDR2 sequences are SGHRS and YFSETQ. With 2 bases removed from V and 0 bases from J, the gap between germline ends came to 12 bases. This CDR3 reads CASSFRTESSYEQYF. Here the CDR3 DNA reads TGCGCCAGCAGCTTTAGGACGGAAAGCTCCTACGAGCAGTACTTC.

CDR3 in DNA: TGTGCCAGCAGTTCCCCTATAGGCTACAATGAGCAGTTCTTC. Amino acids: CASSSPIGYNEQFF. This chain joins TRBV28 and TRBJ2-1, with D unresolved. The CDR3 has 14 amino acids. V shed 4 bases and J shed 3 bases, with 10 bases lying between them. CDR1 MDHEN and CDR2 SYDVKM come from the germline V gene.

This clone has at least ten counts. The CDR3: CASSGQGVFQPQHF. CDR3 in DNA: TGTGCCAGCAGCGGACAGGGTGTGTTTCAGCCCCAGCATTTT. The chain couples TRBV9 to TRBJ1-5, with 7 bases that match TRBD1. V shed 3 bases and J 6 bases; nucleotides not matched to a gene: 6. Germline-derived CDR1 and CDR2 are SGDLS and YYNGEE. This CDR3 contains 14 residues. The whole variable domain, filled in from reference TRBV9 and TRBJ1-5, reads DSGVTQTPKHLITATGQRVTLRCSPRSGDLSVYWYQQSLDQGLQFLIQYYNGEERAKGNILERFSAQQFPDLHSELNLSSLELGDSALYFCASSGQGVFQPQHFGDGTRLSIL.

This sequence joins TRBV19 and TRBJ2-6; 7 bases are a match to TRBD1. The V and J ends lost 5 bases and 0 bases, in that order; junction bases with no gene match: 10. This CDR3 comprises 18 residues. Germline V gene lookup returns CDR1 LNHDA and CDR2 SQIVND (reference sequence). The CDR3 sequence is CASSPWDSRLSGANVLTF. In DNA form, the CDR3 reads TGTGCCAGTAGTCCCTGGGACAGCCGTCTCTCTGGGGCCAACGTCCTGACTTTC. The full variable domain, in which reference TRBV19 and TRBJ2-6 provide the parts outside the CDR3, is DGGITQSPKYLFRKEGQNVTLSCEQNLNHDAMYWYRQDPGQGLRLIYYSQIVNDFQKGDIAEGYSVSREKKESFPLTVTSAQKNPTAFYLCASSPWDSRLSGANVLTFGAGSRLTVL.

This CDR3 reads CASSLRTAPNYEQYF. CDR3 coding DNA: TGTGCCAGCAGCTTACGGACTGCACCTAACTACGAGCAGTACTTC. This chain links TRBV7-8 with TRBJ2-7; the D gene is possibly TRBD2 (5 bases). V shed 2 bases and J shed 3 bases, with 14 bases lying between them. The CDR3 runs to 15 residues. Germline CDR1 SGHVS, CDR2 FQNEAQ. The full variable domain, with the rest looked up from reference TRBV7-8 and TRBJ2-7, is GAGVSQSPRYKVAKRGQDVALRCDPISGHVSLFWYQQALGQGPEFLTYFQNEAQLDKSGLPSDRFFAERPEGSVSTLKIQRTQQEDSAVYLCASSLRTAPNYEQYFGPGTRLTVT.

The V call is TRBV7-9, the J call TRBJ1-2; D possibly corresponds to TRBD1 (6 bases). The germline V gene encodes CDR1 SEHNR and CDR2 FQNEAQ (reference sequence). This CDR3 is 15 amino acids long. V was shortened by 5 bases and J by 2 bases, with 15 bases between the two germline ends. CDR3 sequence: CASSLYRGANYGYTF. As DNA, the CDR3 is TGTGCCAGCAGCCTCTATCGGGGGGCCAACTATGGCTACACCTTC.

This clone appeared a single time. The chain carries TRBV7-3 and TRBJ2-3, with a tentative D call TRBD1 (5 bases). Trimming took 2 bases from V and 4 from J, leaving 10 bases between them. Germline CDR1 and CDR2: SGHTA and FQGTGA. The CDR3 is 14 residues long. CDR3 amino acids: CASSLQGSPDTQYF. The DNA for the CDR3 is TGTGCCAGCAGCTTACAGGGTAGCCCAGATACGCAGTATTTT.

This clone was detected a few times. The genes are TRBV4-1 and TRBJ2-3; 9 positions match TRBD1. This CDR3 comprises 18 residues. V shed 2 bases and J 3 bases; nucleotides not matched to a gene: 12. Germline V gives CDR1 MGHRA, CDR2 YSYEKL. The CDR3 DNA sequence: TGCGCCAGCAGCCAAAGGGCCCCAGGGACAGGGCGGACAGATACGCAGTATTTT. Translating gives CASSQRAPGTGRTDTQYF.

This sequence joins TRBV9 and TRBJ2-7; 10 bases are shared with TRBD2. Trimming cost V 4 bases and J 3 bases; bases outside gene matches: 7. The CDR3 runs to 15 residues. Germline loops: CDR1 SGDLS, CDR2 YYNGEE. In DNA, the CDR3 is TGTGCCAGCAGCCTCCTTTTAGCGGGGGGCTACGAGCAGTACTTC. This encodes CASSLLLAGGYEQYF.

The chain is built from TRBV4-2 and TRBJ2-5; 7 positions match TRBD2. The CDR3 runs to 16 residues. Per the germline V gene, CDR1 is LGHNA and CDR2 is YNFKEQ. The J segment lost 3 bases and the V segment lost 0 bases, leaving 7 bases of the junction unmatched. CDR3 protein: CASSQDREGTKETQYF. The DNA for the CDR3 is TGTGCCAGCAGCCAAGATAGGGAGGGGACGAAAGAGACCCAGTACTTC.

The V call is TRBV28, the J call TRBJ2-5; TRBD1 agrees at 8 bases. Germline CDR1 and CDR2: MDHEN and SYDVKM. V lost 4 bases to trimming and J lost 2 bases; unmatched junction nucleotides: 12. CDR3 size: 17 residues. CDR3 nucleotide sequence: TGTGCCAGCAGTTCGGGACAGGCGGACGGGGTTCAAGAGACCCAGTACTTC. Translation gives CASSSGQADGVQETQYF.

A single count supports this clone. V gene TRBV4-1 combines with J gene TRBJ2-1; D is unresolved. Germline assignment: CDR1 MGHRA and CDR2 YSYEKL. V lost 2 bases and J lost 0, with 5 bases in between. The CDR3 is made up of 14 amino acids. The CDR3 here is CASSQSGSYNEQFF. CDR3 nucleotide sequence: TGCGCCAGCAGCCAATCCGGCTCCTACAATGAGCAGTTCTTC.

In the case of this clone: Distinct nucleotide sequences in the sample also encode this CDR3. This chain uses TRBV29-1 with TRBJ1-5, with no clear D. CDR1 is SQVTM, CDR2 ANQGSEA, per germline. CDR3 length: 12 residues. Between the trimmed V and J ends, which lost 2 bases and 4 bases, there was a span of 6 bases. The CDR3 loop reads CSVELPNQPQHF. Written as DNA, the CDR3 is TGCAGCGTTGAATTGCCGAATCAGCCCCAGCATTTT.

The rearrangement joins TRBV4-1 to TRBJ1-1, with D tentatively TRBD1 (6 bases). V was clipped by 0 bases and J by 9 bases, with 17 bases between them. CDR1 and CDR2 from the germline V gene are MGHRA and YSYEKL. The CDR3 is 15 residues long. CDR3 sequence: CASSQDGGGGTQAFF. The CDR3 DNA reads TGCGCCAGCAGCCAAGATGGGGGGGGCGGAACGCAAGCTTTCTTT.

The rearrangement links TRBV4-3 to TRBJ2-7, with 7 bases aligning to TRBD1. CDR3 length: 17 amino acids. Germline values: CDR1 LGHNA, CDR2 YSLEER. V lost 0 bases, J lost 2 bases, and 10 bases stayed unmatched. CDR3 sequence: CASSQDWAGGSTYEQYF. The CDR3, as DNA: TGCGCCAGCAGCCAAGATTGGGCAGGGGGATCTACCTACGAGCAGTACTTC.

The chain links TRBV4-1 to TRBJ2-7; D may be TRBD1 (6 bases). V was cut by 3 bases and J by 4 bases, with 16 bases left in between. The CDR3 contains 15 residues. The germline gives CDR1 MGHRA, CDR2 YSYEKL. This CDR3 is CASSQTQGAAYEQYF. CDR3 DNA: TGCGCCAGCAGCCAGACACAGGGTGCTGCTTACGAGCAGTACTTC.

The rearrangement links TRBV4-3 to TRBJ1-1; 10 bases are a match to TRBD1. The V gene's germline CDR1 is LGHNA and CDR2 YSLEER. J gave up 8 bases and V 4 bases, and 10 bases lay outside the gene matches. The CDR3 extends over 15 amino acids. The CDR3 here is CASSRATGGGEEAFF. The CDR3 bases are TGCGCCAGCAGCCGCGCGACAGGGGGCGGAGAAGAAGCTTTCTTT.

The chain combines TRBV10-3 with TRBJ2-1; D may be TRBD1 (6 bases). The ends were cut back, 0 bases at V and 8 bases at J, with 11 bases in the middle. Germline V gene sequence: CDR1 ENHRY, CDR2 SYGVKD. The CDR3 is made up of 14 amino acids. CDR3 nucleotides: TGTGCCATCAGTGAGTCCAACAGGGTAGATGAGCAGTTCTTC. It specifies CAISESNRVDEQFF.

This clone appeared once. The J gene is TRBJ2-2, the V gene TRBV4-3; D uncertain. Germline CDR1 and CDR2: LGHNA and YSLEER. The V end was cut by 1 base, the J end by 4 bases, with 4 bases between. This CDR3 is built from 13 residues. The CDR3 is CASSQGGTGELFF. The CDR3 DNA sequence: TGCGCCAGCAGCCAAGGGGGCACCGGGGAGCTGTTTTTT.

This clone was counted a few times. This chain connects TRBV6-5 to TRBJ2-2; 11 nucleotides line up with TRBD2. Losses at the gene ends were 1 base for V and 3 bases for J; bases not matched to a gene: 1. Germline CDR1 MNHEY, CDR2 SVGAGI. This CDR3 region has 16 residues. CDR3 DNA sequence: TGTGCCAGCAGTTACTTGACTAGCGGGGACACCGGGGAGCTGTTTTTT. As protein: CASSYLTSGDTGELFF.

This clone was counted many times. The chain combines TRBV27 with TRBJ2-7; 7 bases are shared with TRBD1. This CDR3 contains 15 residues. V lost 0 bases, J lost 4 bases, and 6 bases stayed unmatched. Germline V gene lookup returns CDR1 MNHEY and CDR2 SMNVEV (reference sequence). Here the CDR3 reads CASSLSSGQAYEQYF. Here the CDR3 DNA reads TGTGCCAGCAGTTTATCCTCCGGACAGGCTTACGAGCAGTACTTC.